This T cell receptor beta chain was sequenced in a study of blood T cell repertoires in COVID-19. Original processing methods: Estimated nucleated cell counts came from reference gene primer amplification. Sequenced by immunoSEQ multiplex PCR; TCRdb stores in-frame clones only, minus some. V and J calls and clone size follow that table, whereas D and trimming were derived from the DNA. The data contain under 100,000 clones, about 85% of them singletons. Germline values: CDR1 MDHEN, CDR2 SYDVKM. Trimming cost V 3 bases and J 0 bases, with 9 bases left between them. The CDR3 spans 15 residues. The sequence derives from a woman between 70 and 85 years old with active or convalescent COVID-19. Sequencing used peripheral blood. V and J are TRBV28 and TRBJ1-5, with a tentative D call TRBD1 (5 bases). This CDR3 is CASSFGRGSNQPQHF. CDR3 in DNA: TGTGCCAGCAGTTTTGGGAGGGGTAGCAATCAGCCCCAGCATTTT.